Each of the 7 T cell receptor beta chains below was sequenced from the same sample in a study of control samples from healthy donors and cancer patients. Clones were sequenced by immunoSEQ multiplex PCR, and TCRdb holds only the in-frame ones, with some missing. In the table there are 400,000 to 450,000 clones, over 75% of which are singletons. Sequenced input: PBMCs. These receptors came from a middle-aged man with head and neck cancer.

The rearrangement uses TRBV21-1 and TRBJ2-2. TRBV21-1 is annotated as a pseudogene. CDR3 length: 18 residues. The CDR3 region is CASSKAVPGGPWTGELFF. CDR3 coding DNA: TGTGCCAGCAGCAAAGCTGTCCCAGGCGGCCCGTGGACCGGGGAGCTGTTTTTT.

CDR3 sequence: CASGSLNSYGYTF. The CDR3 bases are TGTGCTAGTGGTTCTCTAAACTCGTATGGCTACACCTTC. This chain uses TRBV12-5 with TRBJ1-2; unclear D gene. The germline V gene encodes CDR1 LGHNT and CDR2 FRNRAP. The CDR3 sequence is 13 residues long. Between the trimmed V and J ends, which lost 4 bases and 5 bases, there was a span of 11 bases.

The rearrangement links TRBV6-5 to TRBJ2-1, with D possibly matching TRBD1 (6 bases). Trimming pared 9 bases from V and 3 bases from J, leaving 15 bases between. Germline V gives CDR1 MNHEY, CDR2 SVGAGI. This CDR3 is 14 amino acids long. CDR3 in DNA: TGTGCCAGTTCGTTGCAGGGGAGCTACAATGAGCAGTTCTTC. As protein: CASSLQGSYNEQFF.

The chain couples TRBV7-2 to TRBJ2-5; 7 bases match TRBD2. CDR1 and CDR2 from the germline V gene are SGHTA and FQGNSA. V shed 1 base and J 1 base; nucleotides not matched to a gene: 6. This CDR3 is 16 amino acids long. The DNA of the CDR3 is TGTGCCAGCAGCTTAGAGGTCCTAGCGGTCCAAGAGACCCAGTACTTC. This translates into CASSLEVLAVQETQYF.

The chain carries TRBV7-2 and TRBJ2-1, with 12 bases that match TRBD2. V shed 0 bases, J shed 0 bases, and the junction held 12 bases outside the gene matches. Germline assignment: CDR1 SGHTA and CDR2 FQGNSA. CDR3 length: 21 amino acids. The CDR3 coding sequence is TGTGCCAGCAGCTTAGCGCGGGGGACTAGCGGGTTCCTTAGCTCCTACAATGAGCAGTTCTTC. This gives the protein CASSLARGTSGFLSSYNEQFF. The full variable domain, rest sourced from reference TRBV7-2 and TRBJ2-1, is GAGVSQSPSNKVTEKGKDVELRCDPISGHTALYWYRQSLGQGLEFLIYFQGNSAPDKSGLPSDRFSAERTGGSVSTLTIQRTQQEDSAVYLCASSLARGTSGFLSSYNEQFFGPGTRLTVL.

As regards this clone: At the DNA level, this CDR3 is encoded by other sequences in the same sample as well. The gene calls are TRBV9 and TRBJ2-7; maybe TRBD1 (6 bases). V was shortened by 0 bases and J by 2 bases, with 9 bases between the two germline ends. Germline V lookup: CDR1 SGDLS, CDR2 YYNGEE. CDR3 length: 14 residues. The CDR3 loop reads CASSVAPGAYEQYF. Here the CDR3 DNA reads TGTGCCAGCAGCGTAGCGCCAGGGGCCTACGAGCAGTACTTC.

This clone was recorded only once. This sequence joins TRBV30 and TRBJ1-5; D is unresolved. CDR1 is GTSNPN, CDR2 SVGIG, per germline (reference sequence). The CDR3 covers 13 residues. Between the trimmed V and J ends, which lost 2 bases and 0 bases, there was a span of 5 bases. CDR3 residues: CAWSKFSNQPQHF. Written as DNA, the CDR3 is TGTGCCTGGAGTAAATTTAGCAATCAGCCCCAGCATTTT.